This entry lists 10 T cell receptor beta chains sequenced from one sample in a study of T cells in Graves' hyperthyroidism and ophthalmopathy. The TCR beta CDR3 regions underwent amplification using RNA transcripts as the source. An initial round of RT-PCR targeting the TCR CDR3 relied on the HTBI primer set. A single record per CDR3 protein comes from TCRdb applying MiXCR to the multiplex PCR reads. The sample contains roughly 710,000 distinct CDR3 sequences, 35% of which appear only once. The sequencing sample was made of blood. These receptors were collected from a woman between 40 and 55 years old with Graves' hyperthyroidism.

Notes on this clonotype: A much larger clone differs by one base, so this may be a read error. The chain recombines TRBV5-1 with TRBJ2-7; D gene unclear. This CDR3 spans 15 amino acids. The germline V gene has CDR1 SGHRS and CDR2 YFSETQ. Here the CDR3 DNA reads TGCGCCAGCAGCTTGCGCCAAGGGAACTCAGGCGAGCAGCACTTC. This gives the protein CASSLRQGNSGEQHF.

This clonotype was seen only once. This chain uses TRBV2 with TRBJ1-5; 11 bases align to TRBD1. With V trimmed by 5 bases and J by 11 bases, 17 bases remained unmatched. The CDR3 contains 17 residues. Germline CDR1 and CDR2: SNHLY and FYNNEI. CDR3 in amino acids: CASSYWTGGKYQETQHF. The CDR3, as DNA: TGTGCCAGCAGTTACTGGACAGGGGGCAAGTACCAAGAGACCCAGCATTTT.

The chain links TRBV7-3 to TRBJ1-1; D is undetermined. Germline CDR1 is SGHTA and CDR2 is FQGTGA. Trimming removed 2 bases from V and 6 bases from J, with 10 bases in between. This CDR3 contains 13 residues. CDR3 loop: CASSLSPEAEAFF. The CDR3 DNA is TGTGCCAGCAGCTTATCTCCCGAGGCTGAAGCTTTCTTT.

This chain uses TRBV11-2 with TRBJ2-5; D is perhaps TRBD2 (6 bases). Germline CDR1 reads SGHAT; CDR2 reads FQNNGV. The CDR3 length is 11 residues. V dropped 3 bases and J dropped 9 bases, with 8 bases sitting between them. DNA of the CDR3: TGTGCCAGCAGCTTGAAGCGGGCCCAGTACTTC. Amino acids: CASSLKRAQYF.

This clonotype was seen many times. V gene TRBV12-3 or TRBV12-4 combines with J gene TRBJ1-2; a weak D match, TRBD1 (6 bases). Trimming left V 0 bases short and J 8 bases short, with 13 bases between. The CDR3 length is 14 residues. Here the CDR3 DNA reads TGTGCCAGCAGTTTAGCGCGAGGGGGAGCCGGCTACACCTTC. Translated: CASSLARGGAGYTF.

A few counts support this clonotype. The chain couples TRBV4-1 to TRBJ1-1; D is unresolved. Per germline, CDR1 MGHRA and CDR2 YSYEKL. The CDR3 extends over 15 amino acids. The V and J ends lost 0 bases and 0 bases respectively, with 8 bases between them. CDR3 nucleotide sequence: TGCGCCAGCAGCCAAGAGATGCATATGAACACTGAAGCTTTCTTT. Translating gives CASSQEMHMNTEAFF.

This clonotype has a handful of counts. The CDR3 reads CASQTAGAGEQYF. The CDR3 coding sequence is TGTGCCAGCCAGACGGCGGGAGCGGGCGAGCAGTACTTC. The chain combines TRBV19 with TRBJ2-7; 7 bases align to TRBD2. Germline lookup yields CDR1 LNHDA and CDR2 SQIVND (reference sequence). CDR3 length: 13 residues. The V segment lost 9 bases and the J segment 6 bases; nucleotides outside the gene matches: 11.

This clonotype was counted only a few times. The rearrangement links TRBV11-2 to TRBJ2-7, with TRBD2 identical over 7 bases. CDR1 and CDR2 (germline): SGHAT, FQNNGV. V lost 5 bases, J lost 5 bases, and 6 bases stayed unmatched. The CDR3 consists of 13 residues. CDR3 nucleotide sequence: TGTGCCAGCAGCCCGAGGAGCGGGGACGAGCAGTACTTC. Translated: CASSPRSGDEQYF.

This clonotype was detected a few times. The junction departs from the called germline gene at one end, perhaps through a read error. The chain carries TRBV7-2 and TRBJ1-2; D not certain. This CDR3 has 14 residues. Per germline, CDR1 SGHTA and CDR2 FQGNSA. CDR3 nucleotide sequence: TGTGCCAGCAGCTTGGGTGACACAGTGTATGGCTACGCCTTC. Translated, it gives CASSLGDTVYGYAF.

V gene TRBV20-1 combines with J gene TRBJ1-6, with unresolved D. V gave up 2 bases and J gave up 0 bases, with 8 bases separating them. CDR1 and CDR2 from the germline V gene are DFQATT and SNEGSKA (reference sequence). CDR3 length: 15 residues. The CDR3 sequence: CSARTDSSYNSPLHF. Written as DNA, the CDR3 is TGCAGTGCTAGAACGGATAGCTCCTATAATTCACCCCTCCACTTT.